Following are 3 T cell receptor beta chains from one sample sequenced in a study of shared clonotypes between healthy human individuals. The protocol was immunoSEQ multiplex PCR, while the TCRdb copy is restricted to in-frame clones and leaves out a portion. Among millions of clones listed, 90% to 95% were seen once. The sequencing sample was made of naive CD4+ T cells from PBMCs. Subset of the sample: CD45RA+ positively selected. The receptor source for this set is a man younger than 35 in good health. Some clones in this sample may be carry-over from other donors' samples.

This clone has only one observation. The chain couples TRBV29-1 to TRBJ1-2, with 7 bases fitting TRBD1. The CDR3 loop spans 12 amino acids. With V trimmed by 5 bases and J by 3 bases, 3 bases remained unmatched. CDR1 and CDR2 (germline): SQVTM, ANQGSEA. The CDR3 DNA reads TGCAGCGTTTTGCAGGGGGACTATGGCTACACCTTC. Its translation is CSVLQGDYGYTF.

In nucleotides, the CDR3 is TGTGCCAGTAGCAAGGCCGGGACTAGCGGCTACGAGCAGTACTTC. Protein sequence: CASSKAGTSGYEQYF. The V and J genes are TRBV19 and TRBJ2-7; the match to TRBD2 covers 11 bases. Germline CDR1 is LNHDA and CDR2 is SQIVND (reference sequence). With 6 bases clipped from V and 3 bases from J, the junction kept 7 bases outside the gene matches. The CDR3 length is 15 residues.

The chain combines TRBV6-1 with TRBJ2-7; D is tentatively TRBD1 or TRBD2 (5 bases each). This CDR3 has 14 residues. CDR1 and CDR2 from the germline V gene are MNHNS and SASEGT. V was trimmed by 3 bases and J by 5 bases, leaving 14 bases between them. CDR3 loop: CASSEVGTTNEQYF. CDR3 nucleotides: TGTGCCAGCAGTGAGGTAGGGACCACCAACGAGCAGTACTTC.